This T cell receptor (beta chain) was captured by sequencing in a study of shared clonotypes between healthy human individuals. About the research overall: Participating donors consisted of two women and a few men aged 18 to 49.

General observations from the study: Naive subsets usually exceeded memory subsets in estimated richness.

On this clone: Its antigen is not known.

The genomic DNA of each subset was split evenly across several immunoSEQ plates. In the authors' methods: In the immunoSEQ data, sequences were junction-only and lacked quality scores, so filtering differed. Clones were read by immunoSEQ multiplex PCR, and TCRdb kept only the in-frame ones, dropping some. V, J and clone size are those of that table, while D and trimming were read from the DNA. The sample includes approximately 1,500,000 clones, 95% to 99% seen only once; the top ten take roughly 0.4%. The CDR3 has 14 residues. Germline CDR1 LGHNA, CDR2 YSLEER. The V end was cut by 0 bases, the J end by 5 bases, with 7 bases between.

This receptor was identified in a man aged 25 to 40 in good health. The chain carries TRBV4-3 and TRBJ1-4, with D unclear. The sample comprised naive CD4+ T cells sorted from blood. Subset given: CD45RA+ positively selected. CDR3 coding DNA: TGCGCCAGCAGCCAAGACGGATGGAATGAAAAACTGTTTTTT. This sequence encodes CASSQDGWNEKLFF.